This passage covers 24 T cell receptor beta chains from one sample sequenced in a study of blood T cell repertoires in COVID-19. Profiled with immunoSEQ multiplex PCR; TCRdb holds only in-frame clones, not every one. Here the sample spans 250,000 to 350,000 clones, 88% being singletons. The sequenced material came from PBMCs or T cells enriched from blood (not recorded which). The receptors here all came from a woman aged 60-75 years in a cohort exposed to, infected with or recovered from COVID-19 (not recorded which).

Only a few counts were recorded for this clone. The chain carries TRBV2 and TRBJ1-5; 8 bases align to TRBD1. The germline V gene encodes CDR1 SNHLY and CDR2 FYNNEI. CDR3 length equals 14 residues. V was clipped by 4 bases and J by 7 bases; unmatched bases: 6. DNA of the CDR3: TGTGCCAGCAGTGTCGGACAGGGCGAACAGCCCCAGCATTTT. This codes for CASSVGQGEQPQHF. Looking up the rest from reference TRBV2 and TRBJ1-5 gives the full variable domain: EPEVTQTPSHQVTQMGQEVILRCVPISNHLYFYWYRQILGQKVEFLVSFYNNEISEKSEIFDDQFSVERPDGSNFTLKIRSTKLEDSAMYFCASSVGQGEQPQHFGDGTRLSIL.

The chain carries TRBV2 and TRBJ1-6; no reliable D call. Per germline, CDR1 SNHLY and CDR2 FYNNEI. CDR3 length equals 13 residues. V lost 5 bases to trimming and J lost 1 base, with 3 bases between them. This CDR3 is CASSYSYNSPLHF. CDR3 bases: TGTGCCAGCAGTTATTCCTATAATTCACCCCTCCACTTT.

The chain is built from TRBV28 and TRBJ2-7, with TRBD1 matching 7 bases. Germline CDR1 and CDR2: MDHEN and SYDVKM. With V trimmed by 8 bases and J by 5 bases, 12 bases remained unmatched. The CDR3 spans 14 residues. CDR3: CASAADRLYDEQYF. DNA for the CDR3: TGTGCCAGCGCAGCGGACAGGCTCTATGACGAGCAGTACTTC.

The V call is TRBV19, the J call TRBJ2-5; 11 bases line up with TRBD1. The CDR3 runs 16 residues. The trim removed 2 bases at V and 1 base at J, leaving 3 bases unmatched. Germline V lookup: CDR1 LNHDA, CDR2 SQIVND (reference sequence). This CDR3 reads CASSIWTGGVQETQYF. The CDR3 DNA sequence: TGTGCCAGTAGTATATGGACAGGGGGCGTCCAAGAGACCCAGTACTTC.

The gene calls are TRBV9 and TRBJ1-2; 7 nucleotides match TRBD1. CDR1 and CDR2 (germline): SGDLS, YYNGEE. The CDR3 is 14 residues long. Trimming took 1 base from V and 6 from J; bases not matched to a gene: 6. CDR3: CASSVTTRGDGYTF. CDR3 coding DNA: TGTGCCAGCAGCGTAACAACCAGGGGGGATGGCTACACCTTC.

The chain combines TRBV6-5 with TRBJ2-3; 7 positions agree with TRBD2. Germline CDR1 MNHEY, CDR2 SVGAGI. V lost 7 bases, J lost 2 bases, and 3 bases stayed unmatched. The CDR3 has 13 amino acids. CDR3 DNA: TGTGCCAGCAATCGGGAGGCCACAGATACGCAGTATTTT. Protein sequence: CASNREATDTQYF.

The sample holds one count of this clone. At one end the junction does not follow the germline gene, possibly because of a read error. This chain links TRBV7-7 with TRBJ2-2, with 11 bases aligning to TRBD2. Germline V gene sequence: CDR1 SSHAT, CDR2 FNYEAQ (reference sequence). The CDR3 runs to 18 residues. CDR3 protein: CASSPTLLAGGRPRELFF. Written as DNA, the CDR3 is TGTGCTAGCAGCCCCACGCTCCTAGCGGGAGGTCGCCCCCGGGAGCTGTTTTTT.

This chain's CDR3 is CASSFTGAWGNEQFF. In DNA, the CDR3 is TGTGCCAGCAGCTTCACAGGGGCTTGGGGCAATGAGCAGTTCTTC. The chain joins TRBV5-4 to TRBJ2-1, with 7 bases lining up with TRBD1. CDR3 length equals 15 residues. The germline CDR1 and CDR2 sequences are SGHNT and YYREEE (reference sequence). The V segment lost 2 bases and the J segment 6 bases; nucleotides outside the gene matches: 8. Variable domain in full (rest from reference TRBV5-4 and TRBJ2-1): ETGVTQSPTHLIKTRGQQVTLRCSSQSGHNTVSWYQQALGQGPQFIFQYYREEENGRGNFPPRFSGLQFPNYSSELNVNALELDDSALYLCASSFTGAWGNEQFFGPGTRLTVL.

This chain links TRBV7-3 with TRBJ2-6; a weak D match, TRBD1 (5 bases). Per the germline V gene, CDR1 is SGHTA and CDR2 is FQGTGA. Deletions cut 6 bases from V and 5 bases from J, with 11 bases between. The CDR3 runs 14 residues. The CDR3 region is CASRLDTRANVLTF. The CDR3 DNA sequence: TGTGCCAGCAGATTGGACACTCGGGCCAACGTCCTGACTTTC.

The chain's CDR3 is CASSLRQYYGYTF. DNA for the CDR3: TGTGCCAGCAGTTTAAGACAGTACTATGGCTACACCTTC. The rearrangement joins TRBV27 to TRBJ1-2, with TRBD1 as a possible D gene (5 bases). In germline, CDR1 is MNHEY, CDR2 SMNVEV (reference sequence). V dropped 2 bases and J dropped 3 bases, with 7 bases sitting between them. This CDR3 has 13 amino acids.

The CDR3 DNA reads TGCGCCAGCAGCTCCTCTGGGGCCAACGTCCTGACTTTC. Its translation is CASSSSGANVLTF. V usage is TRBV10-2 and J usage is TRBJ2-6, with no clear D. The V gene's germline CDR1 is WSHSY and CDR2 SAAADI. The CDR3 runs to 13 residues. The germline V and J ends were trimmed by 6 bases and 0 bases, with 3 bases remaining between them.

This clone was detected a few times. The chain combines TRBV12-2 with TRBJ1-6; the table's D call, TRBD1, was not checked against the DNA. TRBV12-2 is recorded as a pseudogene. The CDR3 runs to 11 residues. The DNA of the CDR3 is TGTGCAAGTCGGGGGGACAGGGCCGTCCACTTT. This translates into CASRGDRAVHF.

This chain joins TRBV5-5 and TRBJ2-3; 11 nucleotides line up with TRBD2. Germline trimming cut 5 bases from V and 5 bases from J; bases unmatched to any gene: 7. From germline, CDR1 is SGHKS and CDR2 YYEKEE (reference sequence). The CDR3 spans 15 residues. The CDR3 region is CASSSSGRSGDTQYF. CDR3 DNA: TGTGCCAGCAGTTCTAGCGGGAGGTCAGGAGATACGCAGTATTTT.

The chain uses TRBV12-3 or TRBV12-4 and TRBJ2-1; D possibly corresponds to TRBD2 (6 bases). This CDR3 comprises 13 residues. V was trimmed by 6 bases and J by 8 bases, leaving 14 bases between them. CDR3 sequence: CASRSAGIDEQFF. Here the CDR3 DNA reads TGTGCCAGCAGATCCGCGGGGATCGATGAGCAGTTCTTC.

The chain couples TRBV7-6 to TRBJ2-1; 12 bases agree with TRBD1. Germline CDR1 reads SGHVS; CDR2 reads FNYEAQ. Trimming at V came to 1 base and at J to 6 bases, leaving 1 base not matched to a gene. The CDR3 extends over 15 amino acids. The CDR3 DNA is TGTGCCAGCAGCTTAGTGGGACAGGGGGCCAATGAGCAGTTCTTC. This translates into CASSLVGQGANEQFF.

This chain joins TRBV4-1 and TRBJ2-5; 11 positions agree with TRBD2. The germline V gene encodes CDR1 MGHRA and CDR2 YSYEKL. J lost 4 bases, V lost 4 bases, and 8 bases had no gene match. There are 16 residues in the CDR3. The CDR3 sequence is CASSLRLAGRGETQYF. Written as DNA, the CDR3 is TGCGCCAGCAGCCTTCGACTAGCGGGGAGGGGAGAGACCCAGTACTTC.

This chain joins TRBV5-1 and TRBJ1-1; no firm D call. Germline V gives CDR1 SGHRS, CDR2 YFSETQ. This CDR3 is built from 14 residues. V was shortened by 0 bases and J by 0 bases, with 6 bases between the two germline ends. In nucleotides, the CDR3 is TGCGCCAGCAGCTTGGTTGCTATGAACACTGAAGCTTTCTTT. Protein: CASSLVAMNTEAFF.

The rearrangement uses TRBV5-1 and TRBJ1-2; no clear D. Looked up from germline, CDR1 is SGHRS and CDR2 is YFSETQ. There are 15 residues in the CDR3. V was pared by 4 bases and J by 7 bases, with 20 bases between. The DNA of the CDR3 is TGCGCCAGCAGCCGAGACCTAAGCACGGGATCTGGCTACACCTTC. It specifies CASSRDLSTGSGYTF.

The V gene is TRBV27, the J gene TRBJ2-1; D might be TRBD2 (5 bases). Germline V CDR1 and CDR2: MNHEY, SMNVEV (reference sequence). This CDR3 has 11 amino acids. The V and J ends lost 6 bases and 7 bases respectively, with 7 bases between them. CDR3 region: CASSRTNEQFF. The CDR3 DNA follows: TGTGCCAGCAGCCGGACTAATGAGCAGTTCTTC.

The chain combines TRBV6-5 with TRBJ2-7, with 8 bases that match TRBD1. The germline V gene encodes CDR1 MNHEY and CDR2 SVGAGI. The V and J ends lost 6 bases and 2 bases, in that order; junction bases with no gene match: 3. The CDR3 has 13 residues. CDR3 nucleotide sequence: TGTGCCAGCAGACAGGGGGTGGCCTACGAGCAGTACTTC. Amino acids: CASRQGVAYEQYF.

The rearrangement joins TRBV6-5 to TRBJ2-1; D is perhaps TRBD1 (6 bases). Germline lookup yields CDR1 MNHEY and CDR2 SVGAGI. This CDR3 spans 13 amino acids. The germline V and J ends were trimmed by 7 bases and 16 bases, with 23 bases remaining between them. CDR3 region: CASNIETGHGFFF. The CDR3 coding sequence is TGTGCCAGCAATATTGAAACGGGACATGGCTTTTTCTTC.

J is TRBJ1-1 and V is TRBV6-5; D remains ambiguous. This CDR3 is built from 15 residues. Trimming took 2 bases from V and 5 from J, leaving 15 bases between them. CDR1 is MNHEY, CDR2 SVGAGI, per germline. The DNA of the CDR3 is TGTGCCAGCAGTTACGGTCGGGTCGGACTGACTGAAGCTTTCTTT. The encoded protein is CASSYGRVGLTEAFF.

The chain combines TRBV10-2 with TRBJ2-7, with 14 bases matching TRBD2. Trimming removed 2 bases from V and 5 bases from J; junction bases left unmatched: 2. CDR3 size: 15 residues. Germline CDR1 reads WSHSY; CDR2 reads SAAADI. CDR3 protein: CASSEGTSGGHEQYF. CDR3 nucleotides: TGCGCCAGCAGTGAGGGGACTAGCGGGGGCCACGAGCAGTACTTC.

The gene calls are TRBV27 and TRBJ2-7, with 8 bases fitting TRBD2. Germline trimming cut 8 bases from V and 2 bases from J; bases unmatched to any gene: 11. Germline values: CDR1 MNHEY, CDR2 SMNVEV (reference sequence). The CDR3 loop spans 15 amino acids. CDR3 in DNA: TGTGCCAGCTCCTCCCAACTAGCGGTAGCCTACGAGCAGTACTTC. This codes for CASSSQLAVAYEQYF.